This record covers a single TCR beta chain. Data came from immunoSEQ multiplex PCR; TCRdb stores just in-frame clones and leaves some out. The repertoire has about 70,000 clones, 60% to 80% of them found once; the top ten carry about 10%. The record originates from a study of blood T cell repertoires in COVID-19. Looked up from germline, CDR1 is LNHDA and CDR2 is SQIVND (reference sequence). This CDR3 region has 13 residues. Trimming took 4 bases from V and 4 from J, leaving 8 bases between them. The chain joins TRBV19 to TRBJ1-3; D ambiguous. Sequencing used peripheral blood. The source of this sequence is a human donor in a cohort sampled during active COVID-19. The CDR3 sequence is CASSTNAGNTIYF. The CDR3 DNA reads as TGTGCCAGTAGTACTAACGCCGGAAACACCATATATTTT.